Described below is a single T cell receptor (beta chain) sequence and its context. The treatment was: oral pan-JAK inhibitor, 5-10 mg twice daily. The record originates from a study of CD8+ T cells in alopecia areata. About the study: The share of scalp area affected provided the severity score for treated patients.

Per germline, CDR1 LGHNA and CDR2 YSLEER. V was cut by 1 base and J by 0 bases, with 12 bases left in between. This CDR3 has 16 residues. Extraction and reverse transcription of RNA yielded cDNA as the sequencing template. Profiling relied on immunoSEQ multiplex PCR, and the TCRdb table lists in-frame clones only, not all of them. The sample shows under 350,000 clones, 55% to 75% of them seen only once. The chain links TRBV4-3 to TRBJ1-2, with D uncertain. The receptor was derived from a human donor with alopecia areata. The material sequenced was CD4+ T cells sorted from blood, taken at week 24, from a patient treated with tofacitinib. The CDR3, as DNA: TGCGCCAGCAGCCAAGGTGGAGCGTTAGCTAACTATGGCTACACCTTC. Translating gives CASSQGGALANYGYTF.